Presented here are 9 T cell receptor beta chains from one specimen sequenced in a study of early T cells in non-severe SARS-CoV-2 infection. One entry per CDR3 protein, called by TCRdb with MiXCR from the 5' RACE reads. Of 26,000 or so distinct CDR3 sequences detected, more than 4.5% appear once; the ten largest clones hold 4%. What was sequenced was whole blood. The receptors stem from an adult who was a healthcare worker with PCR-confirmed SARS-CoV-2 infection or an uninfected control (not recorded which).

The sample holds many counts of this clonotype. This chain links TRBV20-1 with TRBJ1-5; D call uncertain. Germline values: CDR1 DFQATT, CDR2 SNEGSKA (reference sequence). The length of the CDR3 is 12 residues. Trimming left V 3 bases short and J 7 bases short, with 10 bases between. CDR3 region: CSARLGNQPQHF. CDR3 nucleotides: TGCAGTGCTAGGCTAGGGAACCAGCCCCAGCATTTT.

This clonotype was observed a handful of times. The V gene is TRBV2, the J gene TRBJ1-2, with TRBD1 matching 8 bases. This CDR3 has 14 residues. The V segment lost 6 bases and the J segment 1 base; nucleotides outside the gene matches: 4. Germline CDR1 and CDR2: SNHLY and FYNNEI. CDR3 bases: TGTGCCAGCAGCAGGACAGGGTTTAACTATGGCTACACCTTC. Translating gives CASSRTGFNYGYTF.

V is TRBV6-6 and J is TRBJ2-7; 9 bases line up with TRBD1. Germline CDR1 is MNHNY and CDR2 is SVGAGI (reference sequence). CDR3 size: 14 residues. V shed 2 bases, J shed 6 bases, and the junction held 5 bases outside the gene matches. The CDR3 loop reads CASSYGDRATEQYF. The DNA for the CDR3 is TGTGCCAGCAGTTACGGGGACAGGGCGACCGAGCAGTACTTC.

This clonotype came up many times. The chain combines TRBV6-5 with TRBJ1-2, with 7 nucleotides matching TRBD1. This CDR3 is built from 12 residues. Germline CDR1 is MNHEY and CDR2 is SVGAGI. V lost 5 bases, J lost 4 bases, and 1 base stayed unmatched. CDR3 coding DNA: TGTGCCAGCAGTAGACAGGGCTATGGCTACACCTTC. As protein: CASSRQGYGYTF.

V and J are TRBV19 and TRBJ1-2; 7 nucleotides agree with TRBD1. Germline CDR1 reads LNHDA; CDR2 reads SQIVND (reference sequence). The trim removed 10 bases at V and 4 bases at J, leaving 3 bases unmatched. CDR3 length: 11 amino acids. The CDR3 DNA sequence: TGTGCCATCCACAGGGGCTATGGCTACACCTTC. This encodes CAIHRGYGYTF.

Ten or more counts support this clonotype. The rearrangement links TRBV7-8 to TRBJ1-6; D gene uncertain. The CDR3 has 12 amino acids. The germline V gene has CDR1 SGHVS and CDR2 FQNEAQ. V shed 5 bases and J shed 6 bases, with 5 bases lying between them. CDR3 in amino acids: CASSAGNSPLHF. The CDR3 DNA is TGTGCCAGCAGCGCGGGTAATTCACCCCTCCACTTT.

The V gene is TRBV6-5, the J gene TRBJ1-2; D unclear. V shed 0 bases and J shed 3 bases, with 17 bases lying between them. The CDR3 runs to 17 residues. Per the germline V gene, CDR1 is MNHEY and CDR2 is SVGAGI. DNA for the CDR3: TGTGCCAGCAGTTACTCGATAGAACCGGGGTTGCACTATGGCTACACCTTC. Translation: CASSYSIEPGLHYGYTF.

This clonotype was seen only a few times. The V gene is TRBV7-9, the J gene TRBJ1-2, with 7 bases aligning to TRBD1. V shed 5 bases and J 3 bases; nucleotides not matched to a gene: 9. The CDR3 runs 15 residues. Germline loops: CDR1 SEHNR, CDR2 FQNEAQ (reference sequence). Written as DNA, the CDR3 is TGTGCCAGCAGCCCGAGGGGGCTTGAGGACTATGGCTACACCTTC. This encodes CASSPRGLEDYGYTF.

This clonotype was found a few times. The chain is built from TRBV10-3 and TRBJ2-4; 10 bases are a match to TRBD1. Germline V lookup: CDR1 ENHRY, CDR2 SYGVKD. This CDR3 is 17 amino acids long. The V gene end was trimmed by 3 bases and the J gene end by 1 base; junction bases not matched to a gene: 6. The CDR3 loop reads CAISDPGTGVAKNIQYF. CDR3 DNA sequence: TGTGCCATCAGTGACCCCGGGACAGGGGTTGCCAAAAACATTCAGTACTTC.